A single sample is the source of the 17 T cell receptor beta chains below, sequenced in a study of T-cell reconstitution after alpha-beta-depleted transplantation in children (dated by TCRdb to about 2016). The treatment or condition label here, explained by the study, means: allogeneic hematopoietic cell transplantation with graft depleted of TCRalphabeta T cells and CD19 B cells. Library method: PCR. Instrument on record: Illumina HiSeq 2500. Molecular barcoding was employed in the preparation of TCR libraries, with unique molecular identifiers being used to normalize TCRbeta repertoire quantification. TCRdb cleaned the public reads at Q25 with fastp, built clones with MiXCR and kept in-frame beta chains. CDR3 protein sequences are deduplicated, and each keeps its most common genes and DNA. Within this sample are about 70,000 distinct CDR3 sequences, with approximately 11% of them counted one time only. The ten largest clonotypes hold less than 15% of the sample.

Sequenced material: PBMCs, taken before TCRalphabeta/CD19-depleted stem cell transplant. The receptors were gathered from a boy between 5 and 17 years old with acute myeloid leukemia, due to receive a stem cell transplant.

This clonotype was observed at least ten times. This chain uses TRBV25-1 with TRBJ2-3, with 8 bases fitting TRBD2. Germline values: CDR1 MGHDK, CDR2 SYGVNS. With 6 bases clipped from V and 1 base from J, the junction kept 3 bases outside the gene matches. The length of the CDR3 is 14 residues. DNA for the CDR3: TGTGCCAGCAGCTGGCGGGAGGGCACAGATACGCAGTATTTT. This codes for CASSWREGTDTQYF.

This clonotype was recorded many times. The chain has TRBV12-3 or TRBV12-4 and TRBJ1-1; D call uncertain. CDR3 length equals 14 residues. The V gene lost 6 bases and the J gene lost 1 base, with 12 bases spanning the gap. Here the CDR3 reads CASSRLTENTEAFF. DNA for the CDR3: TGTGCCAGCAGCCGACTTACAGAGAACACTGAAGCTTTCTTT.

This clonotype came up many times. The genes are TRBV20-1 and TRBJ1-1; tentatively, D is TRBD1 (6 bases). This CDR3 has 15 amino acids. Trimming removed 1 base at V and 2 bases at J, with 14 bases between. CDR1 is DFQATT and CDR2 is SNEGSKA in the germline V gene (reference sequence). The CDR3 here is CSARVGGSGNTEAFF. CDR3 nucleotide sequence: TGCAGTGCTAGAGTGGGGGGCTCAGGAAACACTGAAGCTTTCTTT.

This clonotype was detected many times. The chain has TRBV12-3 or TRBV12-4 and TRBJ2-3, with TRBD2 matching 10 bases. V lost 6 bases to trimming and J lost 4 bases; unmatched junction nucleotides: 16. The CDR3 extends over 18 amino acids. Here the CDR3 DNA reads TGTGCCAGCAGCCTAAGGCCGTCCTTAGCGGGGGGTTCAGATACGCAGTATTTT. Translating it yields CASSLRPSLAGGSDTQYF.

There are many counts of this clonotype. The chain joins TRBV6-2 or TRBV6-3 to TRBJ2-7, with a tentative D call TRBD1 (6 bases). Trimming left V 0 bases short and J 2 bases short, with 17 bases between. This CDR3 is built from 17 residues. CDR1 and CDR2 (germline): MNHEY, SVGEGT. Here the CDR3 DNA reads TGTGCCAGCAGTTACTCTAGCCCCTCGGGACACCCCTACGAGCAGTACTTC. Residues: CASSYSSPSGHPYEQYF.

This clonotype showed up many times. CDR3 loop: CSAPTGGTSPLHF. The CDR3 DNA is TGCAGTGCCCCTACAGGGGGCACTTCACCCCTCCACTTT. This rearrangement joins TRBV20-1 to TRBJ1-6; 9 bases agree with TRBD1. J gave up 9 bases and V 6 bases, and 6 bases lay outside the gene matches. Per germline, CDR1 DFQATT and CDR2 SNEGSKA (reference sequence). The CDR3 is 13 amino acids.

This clonotype was detected a few times. This chain joins TRBV20-1 and TRBJ1-5, with D perhaps TRBD1 (5 bases). Trimming cost V 5 bases and J 9 bases, with 20 bases left between them. Germline assignment: CDR1 DFQATT and CDR2 SNEGSKA (reference sequence). This CDR3 contains 14 residues. CDR3 nucleotides: TGCAGTGCTCGGGGCTGGGGGGAACCGGCGCCCCAGCATTTT. Its protein is CSARGWGEPAPQHF.

At least ten counts were recorded for this clonotype. The chain links TRBV24-1 to TRBJ2-5; D uncertain. Trimming removed 0 bases at V and 3 bases at J, with 10 bases between. The CDR3 sequence is 15 residues long. Germline-derived CDR1 and CDR2 are KGHDR and SFDVKD. The CDR3 bases are TGTGCCACCAGTGATTTGAATGGACCGAAAGAGACCCAGTACTTC. As protein: CATSDLNGPKETQYF.

This clonotype was recorded at least ten times. The chain employs TRBV6-1 and TRBJ1-5; D possibly corresponds to TRBD1 (6 bases). Germline V gene sequence: CDR1 MNHNS, CDR2 SASEGT. The CDR3 extends over 14 amino acids. V was shortened by 3 bases and J by 4 bases, with 10 bases between the two germline ends. In DNA, the CDR3 is TGTGCCAGCAGTGATCCGGGACAAAATCAGCCCCAGCATTTT. This sequence encodes CASSDPGQNQPQHF.

This clonotype was seen many times. The chain carries TRBV7-6 and TRBJ2-2; 9 nucleotides line up with TRBD2. The CDR3 totals 17 residues. V dropped 2 bases and J dropped 0; count of bases not matched to a gene: 4. In germline, CDR1 is SGHVS, CDR2 FNYEAQ. The CDR3 bases are TGTGCCAGCAGCTTAAGGCTAGCGGGGACGAACACCGGGGAGCTGTTTTTT. Its protein is CASSLRLAGTNTGELFF.

The chain recombines TRBV5-4 with TRBJ2-3; no clear D gene. Trimming cost V 2 bases and J 3 bases, with 10 bases left between them. Germline lookup yields CDR1 SGHNT and CDR2 YYREEE (reference sequence). The CDR3 length is 14 residues. This CDR3 reads CASSLGRITDTQYF. CDR3 nucleotides: TGTGCCAGCAGCTTAGGGCGGATTACAGATACGCAGTATTTT. The entire variable domain, with the rest obtained from reference TRBV5-4 and TRBJ2-3, is as follows: ETGVTQSPTHLIKTRGQQVTLRCSSQSGHNTVSWYQQALGQGPQFIFQYYREEENGRGNFPPRFSGLQFPNYSSELNVNALELDDSALYLCASSLGRITDTQYFGPGTRLTVL.

This clonotype was counted between two and nine times. The chain combines TRBV6-1 with TRBJ2-5; 10 bases agree with TRBD2. The CDR3 sequence is 15 residues long. Germline V gene lookup returns CDR1 MNHNS and CDR2 SASEGT. The CDR3 DNA follows: TGTGCTCCAGCGGGGGGGAACACGTACCAAGAGACCCAGTACTTC. This encodes CAPAGGNTYQETQYF.

The chain carries TRBV29-1 and TRBJ2-7, with 8 bases lining up with TRBD1. Germline values: CDR1 SQVTM, CDR2 ANQGSEA. V lost 6 bases and J lost 5; bases outside the gene matches: 12. CDR3 length: 14 residues. The CDR3 nucleotides read TGCAGCGTCCGACAGGGGAAAGGGAGCCACGAGCAGTACTTC. This encodes CSVRQGKGSHEQYF.

This clonotype was picked up many times. In nucleotides, the CDR3 is TGCAGTGCTAATTTGGACCTCTACGAGCAGTACTTC. Its protein product is CSANLDLYEQYF. V gene TRBV20-1 combines with J gene TRBJ2-7; D ambiguous. Germline V gene sequence: CDR1 DFQATT, CDR2 SNEGSKA (reference sequence). V was clipped by 4 bases and J by 3 bases, with 10 bases between them. CDR3 length: 12 residues.

This clonotype appeared many times. The rearrangement uses TRBV5-1 and TRBJ1-4, with 9 bases aligning to TRBD1. Germline V lookup: CDR1 SGHRS, CDR2 YFSETQ. The CDR3 is 17 residues long. The V and J ends lost 4 bases and 11 bases, in that order; junction bases with no gene match: 18. DNA for the CDR3: TGCGCCAGCAGCCCCCGTCGCAGTTCCGGGACAGGGACGAAACTGTTTTTT. Translating gives CASSPRRSSGTGTKLFF.

This clonotype appeared many times. The rearrangement links TRBV5-4 to TRBJ2-4; TRBD2 agrees at 14 bases. Germline loops: CDR1 SGHNT, CDR2 YYREEE (reference sequence). CDR3 length equals 18 residues. Trimming took 4 bases from V and 1 from J; bases not matched to a gene: 7. For the CDR3, the DNA is TGTGCCAGCAGCATAGGACTAGCGGGAGGAGGGGCCAAAAACATTCAGTACTTC. It specifies CASSIGLAGGGAKNIQYF.

The chain has TRBV20-1 and TRBJ1-5; the match to TRBD1 covers 8 bases. The CDR3 runs 23 residues. V lost 6 bases, J lost 0 bases, and 31 bases stayed unmatched. The germline V gene encodes CDR1 DFQATT and CDR2 SNEGSKA (reference sequence). The CDR3 spells CSAVGQAVYGSISVRDSNQPQHF. The CDR3 nucleotides read TGCAGTGCGGTGGGACAGGCGGTTTACGGTAGCATTTCGGTTAGAGATAGCAATCAGCCCCAGCATTTT.